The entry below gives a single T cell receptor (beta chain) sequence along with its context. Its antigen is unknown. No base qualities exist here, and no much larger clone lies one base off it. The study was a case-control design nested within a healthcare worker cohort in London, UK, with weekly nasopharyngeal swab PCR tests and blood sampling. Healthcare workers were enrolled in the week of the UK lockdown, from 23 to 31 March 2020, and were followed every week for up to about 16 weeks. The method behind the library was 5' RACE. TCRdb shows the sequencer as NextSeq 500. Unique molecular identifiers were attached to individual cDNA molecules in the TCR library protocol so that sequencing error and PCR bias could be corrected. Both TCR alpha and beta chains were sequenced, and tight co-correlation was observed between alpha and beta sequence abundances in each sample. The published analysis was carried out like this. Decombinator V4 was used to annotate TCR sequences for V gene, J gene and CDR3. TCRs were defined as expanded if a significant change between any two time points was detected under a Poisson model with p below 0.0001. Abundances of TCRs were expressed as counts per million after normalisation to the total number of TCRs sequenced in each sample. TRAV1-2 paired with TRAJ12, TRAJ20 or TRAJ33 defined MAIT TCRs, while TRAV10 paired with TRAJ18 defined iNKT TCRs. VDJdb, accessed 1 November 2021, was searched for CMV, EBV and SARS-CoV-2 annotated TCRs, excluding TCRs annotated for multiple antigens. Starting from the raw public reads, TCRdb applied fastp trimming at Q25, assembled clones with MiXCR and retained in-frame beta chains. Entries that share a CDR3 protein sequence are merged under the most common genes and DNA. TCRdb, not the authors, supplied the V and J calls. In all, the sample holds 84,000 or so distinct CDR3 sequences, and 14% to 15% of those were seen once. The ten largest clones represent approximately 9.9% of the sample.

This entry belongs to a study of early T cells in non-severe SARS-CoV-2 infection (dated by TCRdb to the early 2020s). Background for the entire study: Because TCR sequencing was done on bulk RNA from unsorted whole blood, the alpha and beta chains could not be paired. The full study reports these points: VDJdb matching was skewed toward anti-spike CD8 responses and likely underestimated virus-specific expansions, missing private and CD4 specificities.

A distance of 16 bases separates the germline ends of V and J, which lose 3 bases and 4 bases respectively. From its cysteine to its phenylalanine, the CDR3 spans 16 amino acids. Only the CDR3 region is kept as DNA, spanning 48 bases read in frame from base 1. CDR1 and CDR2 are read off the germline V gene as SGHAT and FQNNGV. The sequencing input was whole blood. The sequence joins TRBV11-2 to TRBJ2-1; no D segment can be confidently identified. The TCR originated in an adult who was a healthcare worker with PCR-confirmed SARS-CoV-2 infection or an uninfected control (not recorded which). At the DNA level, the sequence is TGTGCCAGCAGCTTGAACTGGAACACCGTATACAATGAGCAGTTCTTC. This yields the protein CASSLNWNTVYNEQFF.